This TCR beta chain was documented in a study of memory B cells and T cells in multiple sclerosis. The CDR3 spans 13 residues. The V end was cut by 2 bases, the J end by 2 bases, with 7 bases between. Germline V gene lookup returns CDR1 GTSNPN and CDR2 SVGIG (reference sequence). TCRdb's table, derived via immunoSEQ multiplex PCR, lists solely in-frame clones and lacks some. The sample includes about 15,000 clones, almost 70% of them seen just once. Regarding this clone: What it recognizes is unknown.

Whole-study findings and limits: Normalization was needed because clone-set size differences affected shared clonotype counts.

The TCR was taken from a human donor with multiple sclerosis. Sequencing was performed on memory (CD45RO+) CD4+ T cells from blood. The chain is built from TRBV30 and TRBJ1-5; D gene uncertain. The CDR3 coding sequence is TGTGCCTGGAGTATGAGCCGCAATCAGCCCCAGCATTTT. It yields the protein CAWSMSRNQPQHF.